These 32 T cell receptor beta chains originate from one sample sequenced in a study of blood T cell repertoires in COVID-19. Here immunoSEQ multiplex PCR was the method, and the copy in TCRdb shows in-frame clones only, minus some. Here the sample spans tens of thousands of clones, roughly 87% being singletons. The sequenced sample consisted of peripheral blood. These receptors were taken from an elderly woman with acute or convalescent COVID-19.

The V gene is TRBV15, the J gene TRBJ2-1; the match to TRBD2 covers 9 bases. Trimming took 5 bases from V and 12 from J; bases not matched to a gene: 8. Germline V gene sequence: CDR1 LNHNV, CDR2 YYDKDF (reference sequence). The CDR3 totals 13 residues. This chain's CDR3 is CATSGRREGPQFF. The CDR3 coding sequence is TGTGCCACCAGCGGTCGGCGGGAGGGCCCGCAGTTCTTC.

This sequence joins TRBV10-3 and TRBJ1-2; 7 positions match TRBD1. V was pared by 2 bases and J by 3 bases, with 6 bases of the junction left unmatched. CDR1 is ENHRY, CDR2 SYGVKD, per germline. The CDR3 has 15 amino acids. CDR3 protein: CAISEKGAQDYGYTF. The DNA of the CDR3 is TGTGCCATCAGTGAGAAGGGGGCGCAGGACTATGGCTACACCTTC.

This chain joins TRBV7-2 and TRBJ1-4, with TRBD1 matching 9 bases. Germline loops: CDR1 SGHTA, CDR2 FQGNSA. With 5 bases clipped from V and 7 bases from J, the junction kept 5 bases outside the gene matches. The CDR3 runs 14 residues. The DNA for the CDR3 is TGTGCCAGCAGCAGGGACAGGGTGGCTGAAAAACTGTTTTTT. Protein: CASSRDRVAEKLFF. Drawing the rest from reference TRBV7-2 and TRBJ1-4, the complete variable domain is GAGVSQSPSNKVTEKGKDVELRCDPISGHTALYWYRQSLGQGLEFLIYFQGNSAPDKSGLPSDRFSAERTGGSVSTLTIQRTQQEDSAVYLCASSRDRVAEKLFFGSGTQLSVL.

The CDR3 region is CASSLSIQVSYTEAFF. The CDR3 DNA reads as TGCGCCAGCAGCCTATCTATCCAAGTCTCTTACACTGAAGCTTTCTTT. The chain is built from TRBV5-1 and TRBJ1-1; no definite D call. Germline CDR1 is SGHRS and CDR2 is YFSETQ. CDR3 length equals 16 residues. V lost 4 bases, J lost 3 bases, and 19 bases lay in between.

The chain recombines TRBV12-3 or TRBV12-4 with TRBJ2-5; D is ambiguous. The CDR3 is 12 amino acids. With 5 bases removed from V and 1 base from J, the gap between germline ends came to 5 bases. In nucleotides, the CDR3 is TGTGCCAGCAGTCCTTCCCAAGAGACCCAGTACTTC. This codes for CASSPSQETQYF.

V gene TRBV5-1 combines with J gene TRBJ2-5; D perhaps matches TRBD1 (6 bases). V lost 2 bases to trimming and J lost 2 bases, with 10 bases between them. The germline V gene has CDR1 SGHRS and CDR2 YFSETQ. The CDR3 loop spans 14 amino acids. The CDR3 DNA reads TGCGCCAGCAGCTTTGGGACACTACAAGAGACCCAGTACTTC. Amino acids: CASSFGTLQETQYF.

This chain's CDR3 is CASSQGGGTDTQYF. CDR3 in DNA: TGCGCCAGCAGCCAAGGGGGGGGCACAGATACGCAGTATTTT. The chain is built from TRBV4-3 and TRBJ2-3; perhaps TRBD2 as D (6 bases). CDR1 is LGHNA, CDR2 YSLEER, per germline. Trimming shortened V by 1 base and J by 1 base, and 6 bases separated the two germline ends. This CDR3 spans 14 amino acids.

This clone came up once. This chain joins TRBV19 and TRBJ2-5; 8 bases fit TRBD2. CDR3 length equals 14 residues. From germline, CDR1 is LNHDA and CDR2 SQIVND (reference sequence). V was clipped by 6 bases and J by 5 bases; unmatched bases: 8. CDR3 DNA sequence: TGTGCCAGTAGCGGGGGGGCCGTCGGGGAGACCCAGTACTTC. Protein sequence: CASSGGAVGETQYF.

This chain links TRBV24-1 with TRBJ2-3, with 9 bases matching TRBD2. The V and J ends lost 12 bases and 5 bases, in that order; junction bases with no gene match: 14. Germline values: CDR1 KGHDR, CDR2 SFDVKD. CDR3 length: 15 residues. The CDR3 loop is CAVGGVAGAGDTQYF. CDR3 nucleotide sequence: TGTGCCGTTGGAGGGGTAGCGGGAGCCGGAGATACGCAGTATTTT.

The chain uses TRBV9 and TRBJ1-6, with no clear D. This CDR3 has 15 residues. Between the trimmed V and J ends, which lost 0 bases and 3 bases, there was a span of 7 bases. Looked up from germline, CDR1 is SGDLS and CDR2 is YYNGEE. CDR3: CASSVEENYNSPLHF. For the CDR3, the DNA is TGTGCCAGCAGCGTAGAAGAGAACTATAATTCACCCCTCCACTTT.

This clone was recorded only once. The genes are TRBV25-1 and TRBJ2-7; D is possibly TRBD1 (6 bases). The germline gives CDR1 MGHDK, CDR2 SYGVNS. This CDR3 has 13 amino acids. Deletions cut 5 bases from V and 4 bases from J, with 12 bases between. Written as DNA, the CDR3 is TGTGCCAGCAGTTCCCAACAGGGTTACGAGCAGTACTTC. The encoded protein is CASSSQQGYEQYF.

The CDR3 DNA reads as TGTGCCAGCAGCTCGACAGGGGTGGGTGAGACCCAGTACTTC. Its translation is CASSSTGVGETQYF. The V and J genes are TRBV9 and TRBJ2-5, with 8 bases matching TRBD1. Germline V lookup: CDR1 SGDLS, CDR2 YYNGEE. V was clipped by 4 bases and J by 5 bases; unmatched bases: 7. This CDR3 has 14 residues.

The chain employs TRBV19 and TRBJ2-7; 9 nucleotides line up with TRBD1. CDR1 LNHDA and CDR2 SQIVND come from the germline V gene (reference sequence). Unmatched junction bases numbered 8, after V lost 6 bases and J lost 2 bases. This CDR3 contains 15 residues. The CDR3 region has the DNA TGTGCCAGTAGGATCTCCCGGGACAGGGCCTACGAGCAGTACTTC. It yields the protein CASRISRDRAYEQYF.

V and J are TRBV19 and TRBJ1-6; D remains ambiguous. From germline, CDR1 is LNHDA and CDR2 SQIVND (reference sequence). V gave up 7 bases and J gave up 1 base, with 11 bases separating them. This CDR3 comprises 15 residues. The CDR3: CASTSGGSYNSPLHF. The DNA for the CDR3 is TGTGCCAGTACTAGTGGAGGGTCCTATAATTCACCCCTCCACTTT. Variable domain in full (rest from reference TRBV19 and TRBJ1-6): DGGITQSPKYLFRKEGQNVTLSCEQNLNHDAMYWYRQDPGQGLRLIYYSQIVNDFQKGDIAEGYSVSREKKESFPLTVTSAQKNPTAFYLCASTSGGSYNSPLHFGNGTRLTVT.

The CDR3 spells CASSEGQVITEAFF. The CDR3 coding sequence is TGTGCCAGCAGCGAGGGACAGGTCATCACTGAAGCTTTCTTT. The V call is TRBV5-4, the J call TRBJ1-1, with 8 bases fitting TRBD1. CDR1 and CDR2 from the germline V gene are SGHNT and YYREEE (reference sequence). The CDR3 has 14 amino acids. After removal of 4 bases from V and 4 bases from J, the junction contained 6 bases not matched to a gene.

The chain couples TRBV20-1 to TRBJ2-7; D is unresolved. Trimming stripped 5 bases from V and 6 bases from J, with 11 bases between. Germline assignment: CDR1 DFQATT and CDR2 SNEGSKA (reference sequence). The CDR3 is 11 amino acids. As DNA, the CDR3 is TGCAGTGCTCTAGAGCCCCCCGAGCAGTACTTC. Translating it yields CSALEPPEQYF.

This clone was seen only once. The chain recombines TRBV11-1 with TRBJ2-7; D is unresolved. V dropped 4 bases and J dropped 4 bases, with 11 bases sitting between them. Germline CDR1 and CDR2: SGHAT and FQDESV (reference sequence). This CDR3 is built from 13 residues. Here the CDR3 DNA reads TGTGCCAGCAGCTGGTCAGCGACTTACGAGCAGTACTTC. It encodes CASSWSATYEQYF.

V and J are TRBV5-8 and TRBJ1-2; no firm D call. The CDR3 totals 11 residues. Germline V CDR1 and CDR2: SGHTS, YDEGEE. V shed 0 bases and J shed 7 bases, with 4 bases lying between them. CDR3 sequence reads: CASSLGAGYTF. DNA for the CDR3: TGTGCCAGCAGCTTGGGGGCTGGCTACACCTTC.

CDR3 coding DNA: TGTGCCTGTGGGACAGGGGAGCAGTACTTC. It translates to CACGTGEQYF. The rearrangement joins TRBV19 to TRBJ2-7, with 9 bases lining up with TRBD1. The germline gives CDR1 LNHDA, CDR2 SQIVND (reference sequence). J was trimmed by 7 bases and V by 11 bases; bases with no gene match: 3. The CDR3 runs to 10 residues.

The rearrangement uses TRBV7-2 and TRBJ2-2, with D perhaps TRBD1 (5 bases). V was trimmed by 5 bases and J by 5 bases, leaving 12 bases between them. The CDR3 is made up of 14 amino acids. The V gene's germline CDR1 is SGHTA and CDR2 FQGNSA. The CDR3 region is CASSAAGLTGELFF. CDR3 sequence (DNA): TGTGCCAGCAGCGCAGCAGGGTTGACCGGGGAGCTGTTTTTT. The variable domain in full, with the rest retrieved from reference TRBV7-2 and TRBJ2-2, is GAGVSQSPSNKVTEKGKDVELRCDPISGHTALYWYRQSLGQGLEFLIYFQGNSAPDKSGLPSDRFSAERTGGSVSTLTIQRTQQEDSAVYLCASSAAGLTGELFFGEGSRLTVL.

The genes are TRBV7-2 and TRBJ2-7, with a possible D match to TRBD2 (6 bases). Trimming shortened V by 6 bases and J by 0 bases, and 15 bases separated the two germline ends. Germline loops: CDR1 SGHTA, CDR2 FQGNSA. The CDR3 spans 15 residues. This chain's CDR3 is CASREGSKHSYEQYF. CDR3 bases: TGTGCCAGCAGGGAGGGTAGCAAACACTCCTACGAGCAGTACTTC.

CDR3 sequence reads: CASSLRDMNTEAFF. For the CDR3, the DNA is TGTGCCAGCAGCCTTCGGGACATGAACACTGAAGCTTTCTTT. The chain combines TRBV6-5 with TRBJ1-1, with TRBD1 as a possible D gene (6 bases). The germline V gene has CDR1 MNHEY and CDR2 SVGAGI. The CDR3 has 14 amino acids. Trimming pared 6 bases from V and 0 bases from J, leaving 11 bases between.

The V gene is TRBV30, the J gene TRBJ2-1; 11 bases are shared with TRBD2. Germline CDR1 and CDR2: GTSNPN and SVGIG (reference sequence). Losses at the gene ends were 0 bases for V and 7 bases for J; bases not matched to a gene: 5. CDR3 length: 15 amino acids. CDR3 amino acids: CAWSVGLAGLNEQFF. The CDR3 bases are TGTGCCTGGAGTGTAGGACTAGCGGGCCTAAATGAGCAGTTCTTC. The whole variable domain, remainder taken from reference TRBV30 and TRBJ2-1, is SQTIHQWPATLVQPVGSPLSLECTVEGTSNPNLYWYRQAAGRGLQLLFYSVGIGQISSEVPQNLSASRPQDRQFILSSKKLLLSDSGFYLCAWSVGLAGLNEQFFGPGTRLTVL.

This chain links TRBV3-1 (or the pseudogene TRBV3-2) with TRBJ2-1; D not certain. This CDR3 has 14 residues. Trimming removed 4 bases at V and 1 base at J, with 8 bases between. Germline CDR1 is LGHDT and CDR2 is YNNKEL (reference sequence). The CDR3 sequence is CASSPRLSYNEQFF. DNA for the CDR3: TGTGCCAGCAGCCCCAGACTGTCCTACAATGAGCAGTTCTTC.

The chain recombines TRBV5-1 with TRBJ1-2; 8 positions agree with TRBD1. Per germline, CDR1 SGHRS and CDR2 YFSETQ. The CDR3 is 13 residues long. Germline trimming cut 4 bases from V and 7 bases from J; bases unmatched to any gene: 6. The CDR3 is CASSPDRVRGYTF. CDR3 DNA: TGCGCCAGCAGCCCGGACAGGGTGCGTGGCTACACCTTC.

This chain joins TRBV2 and TRBJ1-5; D remains unclear. The V and J ends lost 8 bases and 2 bases respectively, with 10 bases between them. The germline CDR1 and CDR2 sequences are SNHLY and FYNNEI. This CDR3 has 13 amino acids. The CDR3, as DNA: TGTGCCAGCGCAGGTAGTGGCAATCAGCCCCAGCATTTT. Its protein product is CASAGSGNQPQHF.

This chain connects TRBV11-2 to TRBJ1-1; weak D call: TRBD1 (6 bases). Looked up from germline, CDR1 is SGHAT and CDR2 is FQNNGV. The V gene lost 5 bases and the J gene lost 0 bases, with 16 bases spanning the gap. This CDR3 has 16 residues. The CDR3 region is CASSPGQGLMNTEAFF. In nucleotides, the CDR3 is TGTGCCAGCAGCCCCGGGCAGGGGCTTATGAACACTGAAGCTTTCTTT.

The rearrangement uses TRBV29-1 and TRBJ1-2; D is unclear. The CDR3 contains 12 residues. V dropped 0 bases and J dropped 10 bases, with 12 bases sitting between them. Germline CDR1 SQVTM, CDR2 ANQGSEA. CDR3 DNA sequence: TGCAGCGTTGAAGAGGGCGGGGAGGTCTACACCTTC. It specifies CSVEEGGEVYTF.

Remarks on this clone: An end of the junction does not agree with germline; a read error may underlie this. The rearrangement joins TRBV29-1 to TRBJ2-7; possibly TRBD2 for D (6 bases). The length of the CDR3 is 10 residues. The germline gives CDR1 SQVTM, CDR2 ANQGSEA. The CDR3 DNA reads as TGCAGCGTTGATCGGGATAGAAGCGGGTTC. Translation: CSVDRDRSGF.

This chain links TRBV5-1 with TRBJ2-2; 8 bases align to TRBD1. The V gene end was trimmed by 6 bases and the J gene end by 5 bases; junction bases not matched to a gene: 6. The CDR3 sequence is 14 residues long. In germline, CDR1 is SGHRS, CDR2 YFSETQ. Here the CDR3 DNA reads TGCGCCAGCAACATTGACAGGGGAACCGGGGAGCTGTTTTTT. This gives the protein CASNIDRGTGELFF.

The J gene is TRBJ1-6, the V gene TRBV18, with D possibly being TRBD1 (5 bases). CDR3 length equals 14 residues. From germline, CDR1 is KGHSH and CDR2 LQKENI. V shed 2 bases and J shed 5 bases, with 7 bases lying between them. CDR3 region: CASSPGTHNSPLHF. For the CDR3, the DNA is TGTGCCAGCTCACCAGGGACTCATAATTCACCCCTCCACTTT.

This clone was recorded only once. The chain carries TRBV27 and TRBJ2-7, with 8 bases matching TRBD1. This CDR3 comprises 14 residues. Germline CDR1 MNHEY, CDR2 SMNVEV (reference sequence). The ends lost 5 bases at V and 3 bases at J; junction bases unmatched: 6. The CDR3 sequence is CASSLGQGYYEQYF. The CDR3 coding sequence is TGTGCCAGCAGTCTAGGACAGGGCTACTACGAGCAGTACTTC.